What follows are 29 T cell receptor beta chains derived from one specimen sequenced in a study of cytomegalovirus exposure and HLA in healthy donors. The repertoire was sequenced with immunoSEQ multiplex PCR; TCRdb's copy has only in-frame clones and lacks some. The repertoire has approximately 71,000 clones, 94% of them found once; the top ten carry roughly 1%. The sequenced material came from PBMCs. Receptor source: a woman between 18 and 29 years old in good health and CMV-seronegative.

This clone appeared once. As DNA, the CDR3 is TGCGCCAGCAGTCAATCGTGGGGAGAAAAAACCGGGACATCAGACTCTGGGGCCAACGTCCTGACTTTC. Translated, it gives CASSQSWGEKTGTSDSGANVLTF. The V call is TRBV23-1, the J call TRBJ2-6, with a possible D match to TRBD1 (6 bases). TRBV23-1 is annotated as an ORF whose role is uncertain. This CDR3 comprises 23 residues. V lost 0 bases and J lost 0, with 27 bases in between.

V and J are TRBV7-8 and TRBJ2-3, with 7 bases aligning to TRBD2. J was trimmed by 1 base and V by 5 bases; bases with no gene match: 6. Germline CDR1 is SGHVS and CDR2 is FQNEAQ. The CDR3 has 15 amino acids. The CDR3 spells CASSSGGGGTDTQYF. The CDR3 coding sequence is TGTGCCAGCAGCAGTGGGGGGGGTGGCACAGATACGCAGTATTTT.

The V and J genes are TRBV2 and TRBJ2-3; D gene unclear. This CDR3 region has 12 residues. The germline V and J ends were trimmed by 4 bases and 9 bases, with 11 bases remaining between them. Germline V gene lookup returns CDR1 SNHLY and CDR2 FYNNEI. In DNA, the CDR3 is TGTGCCAGCAGTGTAGTCAGGTTAACGCAGTATTTT. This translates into CASSVVRLTQYF.

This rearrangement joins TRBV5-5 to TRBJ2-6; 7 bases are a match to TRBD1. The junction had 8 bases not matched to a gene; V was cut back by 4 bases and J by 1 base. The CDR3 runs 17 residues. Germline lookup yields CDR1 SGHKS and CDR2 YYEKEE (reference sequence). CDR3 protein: CASSIQGRASGANVLTF. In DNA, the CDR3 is TGTGCCAGCAGCATACAGGGGCGGGCGTCTGGGGCCAACGTCCTGACTTTC.

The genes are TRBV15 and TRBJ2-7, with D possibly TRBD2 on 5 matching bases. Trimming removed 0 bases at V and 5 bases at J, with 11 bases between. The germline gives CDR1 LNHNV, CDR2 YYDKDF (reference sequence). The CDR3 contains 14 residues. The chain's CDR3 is CATSREVAQDEQYF. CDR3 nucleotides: TGTGCCACCAGCAGAGAGGTAGCGCAGGACGAGCAGTACTTC.

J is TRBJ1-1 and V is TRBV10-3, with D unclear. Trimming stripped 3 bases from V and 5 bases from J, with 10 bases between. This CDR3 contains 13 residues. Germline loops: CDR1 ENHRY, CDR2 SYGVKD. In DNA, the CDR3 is TGTGCCATCAGTGAAGAAGCGGGTACTGAAGCTTTCTTT. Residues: CAISEEAGTEAFF.

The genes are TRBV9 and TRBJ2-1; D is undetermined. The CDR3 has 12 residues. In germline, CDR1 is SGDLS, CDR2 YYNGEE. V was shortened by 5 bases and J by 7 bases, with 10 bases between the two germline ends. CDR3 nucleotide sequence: TGTGCCAGCAGGTCGGTCGCTAATGAGCAGTTCTTC. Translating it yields CASRSVANEQFF.

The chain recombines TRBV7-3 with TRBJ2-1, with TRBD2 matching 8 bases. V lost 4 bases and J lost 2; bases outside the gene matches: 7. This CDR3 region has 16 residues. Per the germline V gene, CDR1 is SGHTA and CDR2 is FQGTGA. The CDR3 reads CASSSKRGSAYNEQFF. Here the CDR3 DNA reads TGTGCCAGCAGCTCGAAGCGGGGGTCGGCCTACAATGAGCAGTTCTTC.

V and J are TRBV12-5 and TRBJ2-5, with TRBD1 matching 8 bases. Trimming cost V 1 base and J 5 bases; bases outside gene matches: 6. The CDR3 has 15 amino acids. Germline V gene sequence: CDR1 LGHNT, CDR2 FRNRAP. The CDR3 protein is CASGLGQGAGETQYF. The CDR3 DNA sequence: TGTGCTAGTGGTTTGGGGCAGGGGGCTGGCGAGACCCAGTACTTC.

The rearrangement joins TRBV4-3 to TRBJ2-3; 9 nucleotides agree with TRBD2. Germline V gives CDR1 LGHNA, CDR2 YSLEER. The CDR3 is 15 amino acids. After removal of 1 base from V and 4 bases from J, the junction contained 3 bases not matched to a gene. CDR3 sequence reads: CASSQVAGGSDTQYF. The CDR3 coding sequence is TGCGCCAGCAGCCAAGTCGCGGGGGGGTCAGATACGCAGTATTTT.

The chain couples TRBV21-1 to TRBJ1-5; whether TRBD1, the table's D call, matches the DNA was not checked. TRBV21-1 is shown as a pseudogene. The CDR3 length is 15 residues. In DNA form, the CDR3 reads TGTGCCAGCACCGACTCGGGACAGCATAATCAGCCCCAGCATTTT. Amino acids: CASTDSGQHNQPQHF.

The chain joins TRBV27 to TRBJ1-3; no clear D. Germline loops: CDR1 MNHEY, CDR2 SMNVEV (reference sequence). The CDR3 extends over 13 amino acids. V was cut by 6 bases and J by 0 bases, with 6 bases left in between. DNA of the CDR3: TGTGCCAGCAGCCTTTCCTCTGGAAACACCATATATTTT. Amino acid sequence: CASSLSSGNTIYF.

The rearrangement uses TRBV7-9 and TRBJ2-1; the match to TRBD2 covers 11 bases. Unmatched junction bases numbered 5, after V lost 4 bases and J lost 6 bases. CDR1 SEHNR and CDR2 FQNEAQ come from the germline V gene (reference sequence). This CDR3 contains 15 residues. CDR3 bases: TGTGCCAGCAGCTCGACTAGCGGGGCGATCAATGAGCAGTTCTTC. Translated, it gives CASSSTSGAINEQFF.

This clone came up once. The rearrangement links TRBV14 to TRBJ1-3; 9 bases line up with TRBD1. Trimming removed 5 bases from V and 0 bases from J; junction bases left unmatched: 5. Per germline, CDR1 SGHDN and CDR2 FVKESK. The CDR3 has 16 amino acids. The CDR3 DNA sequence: TGTGCCAGCAGCGGGACAGGGACAATCTCTGGAAACACCATATATTTT. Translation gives CASSGTGTISGNTIYF.

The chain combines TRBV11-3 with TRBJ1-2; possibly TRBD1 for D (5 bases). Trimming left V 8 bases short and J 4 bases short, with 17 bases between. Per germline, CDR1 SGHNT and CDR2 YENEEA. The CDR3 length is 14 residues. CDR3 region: CASRSPGGSYGYTF. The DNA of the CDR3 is TGTGCCAGCCGGTCCCCGGGGGGATCCTATGGCTACACCTTC.

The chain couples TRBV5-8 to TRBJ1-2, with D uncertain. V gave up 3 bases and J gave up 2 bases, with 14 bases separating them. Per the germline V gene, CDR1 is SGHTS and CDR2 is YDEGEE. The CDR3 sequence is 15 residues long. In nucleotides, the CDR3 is TGTGCCAGCAGCTCGTCGGGTACGGGAAACTATGGCTACACCTTC. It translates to CASSSSGTGNYGYTF.

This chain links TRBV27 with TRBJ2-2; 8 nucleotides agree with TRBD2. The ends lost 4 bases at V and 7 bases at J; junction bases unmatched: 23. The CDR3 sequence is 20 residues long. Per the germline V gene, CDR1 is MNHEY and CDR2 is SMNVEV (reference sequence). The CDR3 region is CASSSRSGTYRGGRGGELFF. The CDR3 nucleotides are TGTGCCAGCAGTTCCCGTTCGGGGACGTACCGGGGGGGCCGAGGCGGGGAGCTGTTTTTT.

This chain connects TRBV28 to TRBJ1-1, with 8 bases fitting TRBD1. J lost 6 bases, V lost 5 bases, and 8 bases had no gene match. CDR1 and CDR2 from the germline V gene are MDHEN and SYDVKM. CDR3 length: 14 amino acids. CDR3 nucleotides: TGTGCCAGCAGTCCGGACAGGGCCTTGGCTGAAGCTTTCTTT. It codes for CASSPDRALAEAFF. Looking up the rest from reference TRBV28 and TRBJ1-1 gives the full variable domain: DVKVTQSSRYLVKRTGEKVFLECVQDMDHENMFWYRQDPGLGLRLIYFSYDVKMKEKGDIPEGYSVSREKKERFSLILESASTNQTSMYLCASSPDRALAEAFFGQGTRLTVV.

The CDR3 DNA is TGCGCCAGCAGCCAAGCCCGGCGGGCAAATGAGCAGTTCTTC. This codes for CASSQARRANEQFF. The V and J genes are TRBV4-3 and TRBJ2-1; D is perhaps TRBD2 (5 bases). Trimming shortened V by 1 base and J by 7 bases, and 11 bases separated the two germline ends. In germline, CDR1 is LGHNA, CDR2 YSLEER. This CDR3 contains 14 residues.

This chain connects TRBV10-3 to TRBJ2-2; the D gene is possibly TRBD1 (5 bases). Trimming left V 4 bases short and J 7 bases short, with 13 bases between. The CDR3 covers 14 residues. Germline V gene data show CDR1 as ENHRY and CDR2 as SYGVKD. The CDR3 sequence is CAISGGITFGELFF. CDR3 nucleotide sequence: TGTGCCATCAGTGGGGGCATCACCTTCGGGGAGCTGTTTTTT.

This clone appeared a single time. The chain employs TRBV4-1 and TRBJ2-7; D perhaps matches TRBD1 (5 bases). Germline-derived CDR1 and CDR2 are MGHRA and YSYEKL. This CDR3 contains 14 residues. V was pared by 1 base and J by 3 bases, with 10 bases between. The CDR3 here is CASSQARARYEQYF. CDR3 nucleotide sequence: TGCGCCAGCAGCCAAGCCAGGGCCCGCTACGAGCAGTACTTC.

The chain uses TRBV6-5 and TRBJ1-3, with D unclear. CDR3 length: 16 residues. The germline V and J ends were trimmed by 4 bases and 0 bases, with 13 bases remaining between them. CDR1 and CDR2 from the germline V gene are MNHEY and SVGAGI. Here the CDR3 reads CASSLTRLSSGNTIYF. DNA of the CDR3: TGTGCCAGCAGTTTGACCAGGCTTTCCTCTGGAAACACCATATATTTT.

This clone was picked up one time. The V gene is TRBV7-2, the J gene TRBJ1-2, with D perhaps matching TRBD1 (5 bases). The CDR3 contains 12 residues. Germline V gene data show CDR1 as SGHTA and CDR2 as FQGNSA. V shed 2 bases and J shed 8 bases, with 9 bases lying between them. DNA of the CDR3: TGTGCCAGCAGCTTACAGGGTTTCGGCTACACCTTC. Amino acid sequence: CASSLQGFGYTF.

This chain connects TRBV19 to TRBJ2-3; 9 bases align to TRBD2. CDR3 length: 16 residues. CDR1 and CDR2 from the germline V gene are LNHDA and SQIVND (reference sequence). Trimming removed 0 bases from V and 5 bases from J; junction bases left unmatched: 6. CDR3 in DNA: TGTGCCAGTAGTATAGACCTGCGGGGGGGCCGAGATACGCAGTATTTT. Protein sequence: CASSIDLRGGRDTQYF.

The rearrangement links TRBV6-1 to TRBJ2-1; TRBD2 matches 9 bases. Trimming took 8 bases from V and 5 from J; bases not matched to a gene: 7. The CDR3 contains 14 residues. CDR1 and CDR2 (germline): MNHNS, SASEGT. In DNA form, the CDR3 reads TGTGCCAGCGTAGGCGGGAGGGCCCACAATGAGCAGTTCTTC. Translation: CASVGGRAHNEQFF.

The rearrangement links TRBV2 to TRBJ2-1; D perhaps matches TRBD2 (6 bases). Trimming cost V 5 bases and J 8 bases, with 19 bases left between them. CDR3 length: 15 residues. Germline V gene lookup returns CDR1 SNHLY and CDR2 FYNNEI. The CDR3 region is CASSRSGTLGDEQFF. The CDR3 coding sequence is TGTGCCAGCAGTCGTAGCGGCACCCTGGGAGATGAGCAGTTCTTC.

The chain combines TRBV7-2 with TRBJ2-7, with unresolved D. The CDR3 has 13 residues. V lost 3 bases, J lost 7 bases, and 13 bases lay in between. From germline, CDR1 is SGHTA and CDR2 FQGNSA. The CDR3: CASSLAAEGEQYF. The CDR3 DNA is TGTGCCAGCAGCTTGGCGGCCGAAGGAGAGCAGTACTTC.

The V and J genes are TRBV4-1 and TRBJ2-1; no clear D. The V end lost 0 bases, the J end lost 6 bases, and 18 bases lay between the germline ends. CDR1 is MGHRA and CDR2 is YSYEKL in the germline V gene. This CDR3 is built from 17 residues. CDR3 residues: CASSQDILVLGFNEQFF. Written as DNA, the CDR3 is TGCGCCAGCAGCCAAGATATCCTAGTTTTAGGATTCAATGAGCAGTTCTTC.

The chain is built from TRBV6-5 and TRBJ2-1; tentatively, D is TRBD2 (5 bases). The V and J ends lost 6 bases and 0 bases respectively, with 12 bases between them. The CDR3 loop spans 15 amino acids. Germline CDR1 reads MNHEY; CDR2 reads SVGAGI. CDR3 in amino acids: CASSAGGSSYNEQFF. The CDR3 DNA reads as TGTGCCAGCAGCGCGGGTGGGAGCTCCTACAATGAGCAGTTCTTC.